The 22 T cell receptor beta chains listed next were all sequenced from one sample in a study of T cell responses to AZD1222 COVID-19 vaccine. Only in-frame clones appear in the TCRdb table, and some are missing; sequencing was by immunoSEQ multiplex PCR. The sample has 110,000 or so clones; about 91% are singletons. The sequenced sample was peripheral blood, obtained 28 days after the second AZD1222 dose. The receptors were sampled from an adult who received the AZD1222 COVID-19 vaccine.

The gene calls are TRBV6-6 and TRBJ2-1; unclear D gene. V was pared by 6 bases and J by 9 bases, with 12 bases between. This CDR3 contains 12 residues. Germline V CDR1 and CDR2: MNHNY, SVGAGI (reference sequence). CDR3 residues: CASRPQALEQFF. CDR3 sequence (DNA): TGTGCCAGCAGACCCCAAGCGCTTGAGCAGTTCTTC.

V gene TRBV18 combines with J gene TRBJ2-2, with no clear D. The CDR3 spans 14 residues. Trimming pared 2 bases from V and 7 bases from J, leaving 11 bases between. Germline-derived CDR1 and CDR2 are KGHSH and LQKENI. The CDR3 loop reads CASSPGPQFGELFF. In DNA form, the CDR3 reads TGTGCCAGCTCACCAGGGCCGCAGTTCGGGGAGCTGTTTTTT.

The chain is built from TRBV6-1 and TRBJ2-5; 7 nucleotides match TRBD2. The trim removed 4 bases at V and 1 base at J, leaving 3 bases unmatched. CDR3 length: 14 amino acids. The germline V gene encodes CDR1 MNHNS and CDR2 SASEGT. CDR3 amino acids: CASSVASGQETQYF. The CDR3 region has the DNA TGTGCCAGCAGTGTAGCTAGCGGCCAAGAGACCCAGTACTTC.

The V and J genes are TRBV3-1 (or the pseudogene TRBV3-2) and TRBJ2-7; possible D gene TRBD2, 5 bases. V was clipped by 1 base and J by 0 bases, with 10 bases between them. Per the germline V gene, CDR1 is LGHDT and CDR2 is YNNKEL (reference sequence). The CDR3 is 15 residues long. CDR3 region: CASSQARANSYEQYF. DNA of the CDR3: TGTGCCAGCAGCCAAGCGAGGGCCAACTCCTACGAGCAGTACTTC.

The chain combines TRBV14 with TRBJ1-2; D gene ambiguous. Germline CDR1 is SGHDN and CDR2 is FVKESK. The CDR3 is 14 amino acids. Trimming cost V 4 bases and J 0 bases, with 9 bases left between them. The CDR3 loop is CASSLLGTNYGYTF. CDR3 in DNA: TGTGCCAGCAGCCTTTTGGGTACTAACTATGGCTACACCTTC.

The chain is built from TRBV27 and TRBJ2-3; D may be TRBD1 (5 bases). The ends were cut back, 0 bases at V and 6 bases at J, with 13 bases in the middle. Germline V CDR1 and CDR2: MNHEY, SMNVEV (reference sequence). This CDR3 contains 15 residues. The CDR3 region is CASSLSNRFSDTQYF. The CDR3 DNA reads as TGTGCCAGCAGTTTATCGAACAGGTTTTCGGATACGCAGTATTTT.

CDR3 DNA: TGTGCCAGCAGTTACTCGGGACGGGCCAACACTGAAGCTTTCTTT. This sequence encodes CASSYSGRANTEAFF. The gene calls are TRBV6-5 and TRBJ1-1, with a possible D match to TRBD1 (5 bases). The CDR3 consists of 15 residues. Germline CDR1 reads MNHEY; CDR2 reads SVGAGI. Trimming stripped 0 bases from V and 2 bases from J, with 10 bases between.

This clone was detected a few times. At one boundary the junction diverges from the germline segment, which might be a read error. This sequence joins TRBV7-7 and TRBJ2-2, with 14 bases that match TRBD2. Germline V gene data show CDR1 as SSHAT and CDR2 as FNYEAQ (reference sequence). The CDR3 extends over 18 amino acids. This chain's CDR3 is CASSPGTSGGLNTGELFF. DNA for the CDR3: TGTGCTAGCAGCCCCGGGACTAGCGGGGGCTTAAACACCGGGGAGCTGTTTTTT.

The V call is TRBV5-1, the J call TRBJ1-1; D gene ambiguous. The length of the CDR3 is 15 residues. V lost 4 bases and J 7 bases, leaving 20 bases between the germline ends. Germline CDR1 is SGHRS and CDR2 is YFSETQ. The CDR3 bases are TGCGCCAGCAGCAGGACCGGGAACCCTGGGGTTGAAGCTTTCTTT. Residues: CASSRTGNPGVEAFF. Full variable domain (rest looked up from reference TRBV5-1 and TRBJ1-1): KAGVTQTPRYLIKTRGQQVTLSCSPISGHRSVSWYQQTPGQGLQFLFEYFSETQRNKGNFPGRFSGRQFSNSRSEMNVSTLELGDSALYLCASSRTGNPGVEAFFGQGTRLTVV.

The count of this clone is one. The chain uses TRBV7-2 and TRBJ1-2, with a possible D match to TRBD1 (5 bases). The CDR3 spans 14 residues. Trimming shortened V by 0 bases and J by 4 bases, and 9 bases separated the two germline ends. CDR1 SGHTA and CDR2 FQGNSA come from the germline V gene. The CDR3 loop reads CASSLASGIYGYTF. The CDR3 DNA sequence: TGTGCCAGCAGCTTAGCGTCAGGGATCTATGGCTACACCTTC.

The chain joins TRBV18 to TRBJ1-2; tentatively, D is TRBD1 (5 bases). Trimming left V 4 bases short and J 8 bases short, with 14 bases between. The CDR3 consists of 13 residues. Germline CDR1 is KGHSH and CDR2 is LQKENI. In DNA form, the CDR3 reads TGTGCCAGCTCACAGGGACGAACAATCGGCTACACCTTC. This encodes CASSQGRTIGYTF.

The chain combines TRBV5-4 with TRBJ1-1, with a tentative D call TRBD1 (6 bases). Trimming removed 8 bases at V and 0 bases at J, with 17 bases between. The CDR3 length is 15 residues. Looked up from germline, CDR1 is SGHNT and CDR2 is YYREEE (reference sequence). The CDR3 region is CASRKQGPMNTEAFF. The CDR3 coding sequence is TGTGCCAGTAGAAAGCAGGGGCCCATGAACACTGAAGCTTTCTTT.

The sample holds a few counts of this clone. The V call is TRBV20-1, the J call TRBJ1-1; D remains unclear. There are 11 residues in the CDR3. Between the trimmed V and J ends, which lost 7 bases and 5 bases, there was a span of 11 bases. Germline assignment: CDR1 DFQATT and CDR2 SNEGSKA (reference sequence). The CDR3 DNA reads TGCAGTGTAGCGGGGAAAACTGAAGCTTTCTTT. This sequence encodes CSVAGKTEAFF.

In its sample, this clone was seen once. The chain recombines TRBV28 with TRBJ2-5; D is perhaps TRBD1 or TRBD2 (5 bases each). This CDR3 is 13 amino acids long. Germline assignment: CDR1 MDHEN and CDR2 SYDVKM. The V end lost 3 bases, the J end lost 5 bases, and 10 bases lay between the germline ends. CDR3 residues: CASSFGGLETQYF. In DNA form, the CDR3 reads TGTGCCAGCAGTTTTGGGGGTTTGGAGACCCAGTACTTC.

J is TRBJ1-1 and V is TRBV12-3 or TRBV12-4; the D is unclear. The V end was cut by 3 bases, the J end by 4 bases, with 9 bases between. The CDR3 extends over 13 amino acids. CDR3 bases: TGTGCCAGCAGTTTCGGGGTGGGCACTGAAGCTTTCTTT. Amino acid sequence: CASSFGVGTEAFF.

The rearrangement joins TRBV6-5 to TRBJ2-3; 12 nucleotides align to TRBD2. The CDR3 loop spans 14 amino acids. The V gene's germline CDR1 is MNHEY and CDR2 SVGAGI. With 8 bases clipped from V and 9 bases from J, the junction kept 9 bases outside the gene matches. Written as DNA, the CDR3 is TGTGCCAGCCGCCCTAGCGGGGGGGCACTAACGCAGTATTTT. Amino acid sequence: CASRPSGGALTQYF.

This clone was counted a single time. The chain joins TRBV27 to TRBJ2-7; D is perhaps TRBD2 (6 bases). V lost 4 bases to trimming and J lost 4 bases, with 14 bases between them. This CDR3 is built from 14 residues. The germline gives CDR1 MNHEY, CDR2 SMNVEV (reference sequence). The DNA for the CDR3 is TGTGCCAGCAGTTCCCCTGGGAGGTCATACGAGCAGTACTTC. Protein product: CASSSPGRSYEQYF.

This chain connects TRBV5-5 to TRBJ1-4; the D gene is possibly TRBD1 (5 bases). Germline values: CDR1 SGHKS, CDR2 YYEKEE (reference sequence). The germline V and J ends were trimmed by 0 bases and 7 bases, with 16 bases remaining between them. This CDR3 contains 16 residues. In DNA form, the CDR3 reads TGTGCCAGCAGCTTGGTTGTGGGGGTAGTTGGTGAAAAACTGTTTTTT. Its protein is CASSLVVGVVGEKLFF.

The rearrangement links TRBV7-9 to TRBJ2-3, with TRBD1 matching over 8 bases. CDR1 is SEHNR, CDR2 FQNEAQ, per germline (reference sequence). The CDR3 is made up of 18 amino acids. The V and J ends lost 0 bases and 2 bases, in that order; junction bases with no gene match: 10. The DNA for the CDR3 is TGTGCCAGCAGCTTAGCCCGAATCGCCAGGGGGCACACAGATACGCAGTATTTT. It yields the protein CASSLARIARGHTDTQYF. The whole variable domain, filled in from reference TRBV7-9 and TRBJ2-3, reads DTGVSQNPRHKITKRGQNVTFRCDPISEHNRLYWYRQTLGQGPEFLTYFQNEAQLEKSRLLSDRFSAERPKGSFSTLEIQRTEQGDSAMYLCASSLARIARGHTDTQYFGPGTRLTVL.

This clone was recorded only once. The CDR3 DNA is TGTGCCAGCAGCCCCGAGGCAGGGCCCTACGAGCAGTACTTC. Protein sequence: CASSPEAGPYEQYF. This chain joins TRBV7-2 and TRBJ2-7; D might be TRBD1 (5 bases). The V end was cut by 5 bases, the J end by 2 bases, with 13 bases between. This CDR3 has 14 residues. Germline lookup yields CDR1 SGHTA and CDR2 FQGNSA.

This chain links TRBV24-1 with TRBJ2-3, with D unclear. V shed 4 bases and J shed 0 bases, with 7 bases lying between them. The germline V gene encodes CDR1 KGHDR and CDR2 SFDVKD. This CDR3 is 14 amino acids long. As DNA, the CDR3 is TGTGCCACCAGTGACATCCAAAGCACAGATACGCAGTATTTT. Its protein product is CATSDIQSTDTQYF.

This chain links TRBV6-5 with TRBJ1-6, with a tentative D call TRBD1 (5 bases). This CDR3 has 14 residues. The ends were cut back, 3 bases at V and 9 bases at J, with 12 bases in the middle. Germline values: CDR1 MNHEY, CDR2 SVGAGI. CDR3 in amino acids: CASSYRGWVSPLHF. The CDR3 region has the DNA TGTGCCAGCAGTTATCGGGGCTGGGTTTCACCCCTCCACTTT.